The 17 T cell receptor beta chains below come from one sample, sequenced in a study of CD8+CD57+ T cells in acquired aplastic anemia. Genomic DNA acted as the template from which TCR beta VDJ combination and CDR3 sequence profiling were carried out. Each CDR3 protein is one row after TCRdb ran MiXCR on the reads. The table includes hundreds of thousands of distinct CDR3 sequences, 60% to 80% detected once. Sequencing was done on a sample of sorted CD4+, CD8+, or CD8+CD57+ T cells (not recorded which) from PBMCs. The receptors come from a human donor in good health, serving as a control.

In its sample, this clonotype was seen once. No conserved phenylalanine or tryptophan ends this CDR3, so it is likely a read error. The DNA is omitted, as the CDR3 cannot be located on it reliably, and the CDR3 follows TCRdb's listing. The rearrangement uses TRBV19 and TRBJ1-2; the table gives TRBD1 as D, unverified against the DNA. CDR1 is LNHDA and CDR2 is SQIVND in the germline V gene (reference sequence). The CDR3 region is 16 residues in length, termini included. The CDR3 sequence: CASSIGAGTEKYCGTV.

In this sample, this clonotype turned up many times. The V gene is TRBV30, the J gene TRBJ1-1; D gene ambiguous. Between the trimmed V and J ends, which lost 3 bases and 10 bases, there was a span of 12 bases. The germline gives CDR1 GTSNPN, CDR2 SVGIG (reference sequence). This CDR3 contains 11 residues. The CDR3 nucleotides are TGTGCCTGGAGACAGCCCGAAGTAGCTTTCTTT. Translated, it gives CAWRQPEVAFF.

The V gene is TRBV19, the J gene TRBJ1-6; D gene uncertain. The germline CDR1 and CDR2 sequences are LNHDA and SQIVND (reference sequence). This CDR3 has 13 residues. The V end lost 6 bases, the J end lost 8 bases, and 11 bases lay between the germline ends. The CDR3 is CASRRRVHSPLHF. CDR3 DNA: TGTGCCAGTAGAAGGAGGGTCCATTCACCCCTCCACTTT.

A remark on this clonotype: Because it lacks the conserved phenylalanine or tryptophan at the end, this CDR3 is likely a read error. V usage is TRBV5-5 and J usage is TRBJ1-2; D ambiguous. The germline V and J ends were trimmed by 4 bases and 2 bases, with 9 bases remaining between them. Looked up from germline, CDR1 is SGHKS and CDR2 is YYEKEE (reference sequence). The CDR3 consists of 13 residues. The CDR3 DNA follows: TGTGCCAGCAGCCAATCAAGAAACTATGGCTACACCTCC. Translation gives CASSQSRNYGYTS.

This clonotype was seen at least ten times. The chain is built from TRBV19 and TRBJ2-1; 8 bases are a match to TRBD2. Germline CDR1 is LNHDA and CDR2 is SQIVND (reference sequence). V gave up 8 bases and J gave up 3 bases; unmatched junction bases: 9. The CDR3 contains 15 residues. CDR3 residues: CASGTLSGVYNEQFF. CDR3 sequence (DNA): TGTGCCAGTGGGACCCTTAGCGGGGTCTACAATGAGCAGTTCTTC.

This clonotype was observed a handful of times. The chain has TRBV20-1 and TRBJ2-7; 10 nucleotides line up with TRBD1. The J call could be wrong; TRBJ2-1 is a better fit for the DNA end. The length of the CDR3 is 14 residues. From germline, CDR1 is DFQATT and CDR2 SNEGSKA (reference sequence). The CDR3 DNA follows: TGCAGTGCTAGTAGACAGGGGGCGCACAATGAGCAGTTCTTC. This sequence encodes CSASRQGAHNEQFF.

Comments on this clonotype: At one end, the junction sequence differs from germline, possibly due to a read error. The V and J genes are TRBV5-1 and TRBJ2-7; a weak D match, TRBD1 (6 bases). This CDR3 region has 14 residues. From germline, CDR1 is SGHRS and CDR2 YFSETQ. The CDR3 sequence is CASSSGAISYEQYF. The CDR3 DNA reads as TGTGCCAGCAGCTCAGGGGCGATTTCCTACGAGCAGTACTTC.

Of note for this clonotype: At one boundary the junction diverges from the germline segment, which might be a read error. The chain is built from TRBV7-3 and TRBJ2-5, with D hard to call. The CDR3 runs 11 residues. CDR1 and CDR2 (germline): SGHTA, FQGTGA. CDR3 nucleotides: TGTGCCAGCAGCGGATCAGAGGCCGAGAACTTC. This codes for CASSGSEAENF.

A note on this clonotype: No DNA is shown, since the ends of the CDR3 on it are uncertain; the CDR3 is the one TCRdb lists. The V call is TRBV7-2, the J call TRBJ2-6. The length of the CDR3 is 14 amino acids, counting both ends. The germline V gene has CDR1 SGHTA and CDR2 FQGNSA. CDR3 sequence reads: CASSLTACEQFFGF.

This clonotype came up a few times. The chain recombines TRBV20-1 with TRBJ2-1, with TRBD1 matching over 8 bases. The length of the CDR3 is 14 residues. Germline lookup yields CDR1 DFQATT and CDR2 SNEGSKA (reference sequence). The V gene end was trimmed by 6 bases and the J gene end by 1 base; junction bases not matched to a gene: 5. The CDR3 sequence: CSATTGVSYNEQFF. DNA of the CDR3: TGCAGTGCGACGACAGGGGTGTCCTACAATGAGCAGTTCTTC.

The CDR3 nucleotides read TGTGCCACCAGCAGAGGTGGCGGGGCCTACGAGCAGTACTTC. It is translated as CATSRGGGAYEQYF. V usage is TRBV15 and J usage is TRBJ2-7; D is possibly TRBD2 (6 bases). CDR3 length: 14 residues. Germline loops: CDR1 LNHNV, CDR2 YYDKDF (reference sequence). The V end was cut by 1 base, the J end by 2 bases, with 9 bases between.

This clonotype showed up many times. The chain uses TRBV20-1 and TRBJ1-4; perhaps TRBD1 as D (5 bases). Per germline, CDR1 DFQATT and CDR2 SNEGSKA (reference sequence). The CDR3 loop spans 17 amino acids. The CDR3 loop reads CRAGTHIAAATNEKLFF. The CDR3 nucleotides read TGCCGCGCCGGGACCCATATTGCGGCTGCAACTAATGAAAAACTGTTTTTT.

For the CDR3, the DNA is TGTGCCAGTAAAGCGGGGAACGGTGAAGATACGCAGTATTTT. Translation gives CASKAGNGEDTQYF. This chain joins TRBV19 and TRBJ2-3, with 7 positions matching TRBD2. V lost 7 bases and J lost 5; bases outside the gene matches: 9. Germline values: CDR1 LNHDA, CDR2 SQIVND (reference sequence). The CDR3 is made up of 14 amino acids.

This clonotype came up many times. The V and J genes are TRBV14 and TRBJ2-3; TRBD2 is a possible D gene (5 bases). Between the trimmed V and J ends, which lost 3 bases and 0 bases, there was a span of 10 bases. Germline V gene sequence: CDR1 SGHDN, CDR2 FVKESK. The CDR3 is made up of 15 amino acids. CDR3 bases: TGTGCCAGCAGCCACGGGGTACCTAGCACAGATACGCAGTATTTT. Encoded protein: CASSHGVPSTDTQYF.

This clonotype was seen ten or more times. The chain joins TRBV19 to TRBJ2-3; D unresolved. Germline V gene lookup returns CDR1 LNHDA and CDR2 SQIVND (reference sequence). With 6 bases removed from V and 2 bases from J, the gap between germline ends came to 12 bases. The CDR3 has 14 residues. Here the CDR3 reads CASRRSQTTDTQYF. The CDR3 DNA follows: TGTGCCAGTAGGAGAAGCCAAACCACAGATACGCAGTATTTT. Combining the CDR3 with reference TRBV19 and TRBJ2-3 gives the whole variable domain DGGITQSPKYLFRKEGQNVTLSCEQNLNHDAMYWYRQDPGQGLRLIYYSQIVNDFQKGDIAEGYSVSREKKESFPLTVTSAQKNPTAFYLCASRRSQTTDTQYFGPGTRLTVL.

This clonotype was picked up many times. This CDR3 reads CASRLAGGKTDTQYF. The DNA of the CDR3 is TGTGCCAGCAGACTAGCGGGGGGGAAGACAGATACGCAGTATTTT. The chain employs TRBV7-2 and TRBJ2-3; the match to TRBD2 covers 13 bases. V lost 6 bases, J lost 3 bases, and 3 bases stayed unmatched. The CDR3 covers 15 residues. Germline assignment: CDR1 SGHTA and CDR2 FQGNSA.

The rearrangement joins TRBV9 to TRBJ2-1, with D unclear. This CDR3 is built from 17 residues. V dropped 4 bases and J dropped 5 bases, with 22 bases sitting between them. From germline, CDR1 is SGDLS and CDR2 YYNGEE. CDR3 residues: CASSPGPDITYDNEQFF. The CDR3 DNA reads as TGTGCCAGCAGCCCCGGACCCGACATTACCTACGACAATGAGCAGTTCTTC.